A selection of T cell receptor beta chains follows, all from one sample in a study of vaccination and CD4 T cells after COVID-19. From the PCR reads, TCRdb called clonotypes with MiXCR, one entry per CDR3 protein. The table records fewer than 15,000 distinct CDR3 sequences, 50% to 65% of them present only once. Their target antigens are unknown. This specimen consisted of cultured CD4+ T cells from blood, obtained after SARS-CoV-2 vaccination. The source is a human donor with COVID-19. Both conserved end residues are part of each CDR3. D genes are given only for firm matches. Clone size is given for some rows only: seen once, a few or many times, or a class if the clone is expanded.

j_call clone_size v_call d_call cdr3_aa cdr3_nt
TRBJ1-6 NA TRBV6-5 NA CASSYLAQPLHF TGTGCCAGCAGTTACTTGGCTCAGCCCCTCCACTTT
TRBJ2-7 NA TRBV6-5 TRBD2 CASSYGLASYEQYF TGTGCCAGCAGTTACGGACTAGCCTCCTACGAGCAGTACTTC
TRBJ1-2 NA TRBV5-4 TRBD1 CASRQAGTGEGYTF TGTGCCAGCAGGCAAGCCGGGACAGGGGAAGGCTACACCTTC
TRBJ1-5 NA TRBV7-3 NA CASSLGPNQPQHF TGTGCCAGCAGCTTAGGACCGAATCAGCCCCAGCATTTT
TRBJ1-1 NA TRBV7-3 TRBD1 CASSSPSGGGEAFF TGTGCCAGCAGCTCTCCCTCAGGGGGGGGTGAAGCTTTCTTT
TRBJ1-2 few TRBV11-3 TRBD1 CASSSPMKQGNYGYTF TGTGCCAGCAGCTCGCCTATGAAACAGGGGAACTATGGCTACACCTTC
TRBJ1-1 medium-sized TRBV19 NA CASSIGVLSTEAFF TGTGCCAGTAGTATAGGGGTTTTGAGCACTGAAGCTTTCTTT
TRBJ1-5 NA TRBV11-2 TRBD1 CASSPTGTGGGQPQHF TGTGCCAGCAGCCCTACCGGGACAGGGGGAGGACAGCCCCAGCATTTT
TRBJ2-2 NA TRBV7-9 NA CASSLRSGDTGELFF TGTGCCAGCAGCTTAAGGTCAGGGGACACCGGGGAGCTGTTTTTT
TRBJ1-2 NA TRBV20-1 NA CSPQDSRCYGYTF TGCAGTCCCCAAGATTCGAGGTGTTATGGCTACACCTTC
TRBJ2-5 few TRBV6-2/TRBV6-3 TRBD2 CASNNGLLGGEETQYF TGTGCCAGCAACAACGGGCTATTGGGGGGGGAAGAGACCCAGTACTTC
TRBJ2-7 NA TRBV2 NA CASRDPRQGPSYEQYF TGTGCCAGCAGGGACCCCCGCCAGGGCCCCTCCTACGAGCAGTACTTC
TRBJ1-5 NA TRBV19 NA CASSISDLNQPQHF TGTGCCAGTAGTATTTCGGACCTTAATCAGCCCCAGCATTTT
TRBJ2-7 NA TRBV6-1 NA CASRDPGHYGQYF TGTGCCAGCAGAGATCCGGGCCACTACGGGCAGTACTTC
TRBJ2-5 few TRBV6-1 NA CASSGEYF TGTGCCAGCAGTGGAGAGTACTTC
TRBJ1-1 NA TRBV3-1 NA CASSQRRNTEAFF TGTGCCAGCAGCCAACGGCGGAACACTGAAGCTTTCTTT
TRBJ1-1 NA TRBV2 TRBD1 CASSEAKGALNTEAFF TGTGCCAGCAGTGAAGCAAAGGGGGCCTTGAACACTGAAGCTTTCTTT
TRBJ2-1 NA TRBV5-1 NA CASSLGMGKNEQFF TGCGCCAGCAGCTTGGGGATGGGGAAGAATGAGCAGTTCTTC
TRBJ2-4 NA TRBV20-1 NA CSAIHGTAKNIQYF TGCAGTGCTATACATGGGACGGCCAAAAACATTCAGTACTTC
TRBJ1-1 medium-sized TRBV7-2 NA CASSFRRGGRPGEAFF TGTGCCAGCAGCTTTAGAAGAGGGGGGCGACCCGGGGAAGCTTTCTTT